The 5 T cell receptor beta chains presented below share a single source sample, sequenced in a study of OX40 agonist ivuxolimab in advanced cancers. Here immunoSEQ multiplex PCR was the method, and the copy in TCRdb shows in-frame clones only, minus some. The table lists tens of thousands of clones, around 93% of them singletons, with roughly 3.8% in the top ten. The sample here was CD4+ or CD8+ T cells sorted from blood, taken in a trial of the OX40 agonist ivuxolimab. Receptor source: an adult with an advanced solid tumor such as melanoma, head and neck, liver or kidney cancer.

This chain uses TRBV11-2 with TRBJ2-1; the D is unclear. This CDR3 spans 15 amino acids. V lost 4 bases, J lost 5 bases, and 15 bases lay in between. Germline V lookup: CDR1 SGHAT, CDR2 FQNNGV. CDR3 in DNA: TGTGCCAGCAGCTCGCCTGAAAAGGCTGACAATGAGCAGTTCTTC. Translated, it gives CASSSPEKADNEQFF.

This chain links TRBV29-1 with TRBJ2-3, with a possible D match to TRBD2 (5 bases). The CDR3 is 12 amino acids. The germline V and J ends were trimmed by 6 bases and 10 bases, with 17 bases remaining between them. CDR1 SQVTM and CDR2 ANQGSEA come from the germline V gene. The CDR3 coding sequence is TGCAGCGTCGTAGGTCTTGGGAGTGCGCAGTATTTT. This codes for CSVVGLGSAQYF.

Many counts were recorded for this clone. This chain connects TRBV27 to TRBJ2-3; 9 bases are a match to TRBD2. CDR3 length: 15 residues. V trimming: 6 bases; J trimming: 2 bases; junction bases outside the gene matches: 6. Germline assignment: CDR1 MNHEY and CDR2 SMNVEV (reference sequence). CDR3: CASSVAGGPTDTQYF. Written as DNA, the CDR3 is TGTGCCAGCAGCGTGGCGGGAGGGCCCACAGATACGCAGTATTTT.

The chain uses TRBV7-9 and TRBJ2-7; D is undetermined. The CDR3 is 15 amino acids. Per the germline V gene, CDR1 is SEHNR and CDR2 is FQNEAQ (reference sequence). V was trimmed by 3 bases and J by 4 bases, leaving 16 bases between them. CDR3 in DNA: TGTGCCAGCAGCTTCGGTCAGTACGGAGCGTACGAGCAGTACTTC. This translates into CASSFGQYGAYEQYF.

This chain links TRBV4-2 with TRBJ1-5; D perhaps matches TRBD1 (5 bases). This CDR3 has 15 residues. Trimming pared 3 bases from V and 0 bases from J, leaving 9 bases between. Germline V CDR1 and CDR2: LGHNA, YNFKEQ. The CDR3 nucleotides read TGTGCCAGCAGCCAGGGGGGGAGTAGCAATCAGCCCCAGCATTTT. Translated: CASSQGGSSNQPQHF.